What follows are 5 T cell receptor beta chains derived from one specimen sequenced in a study of beta chain features in type 1 diabetes. Overall study results and limits: In every one of the four CD4+ subsets, TCRB CDR3s were moderately but significantly shorter in Type 1 diabetes patients.

Their antigens are not known. The isolated RNA, all of it, was reverse transcribed, so expressed TCRB transcripts were what got sequenced. The repertoire was sequenced with immunoSEQ multiplex PCR; TCRdb's copy has only in-frame clones and lacks some. The sample contains 300,000 to 400,000 clones, around 10% of which appear only once. Specimen: central memory CD4+ T cells from blood. All receptors come from a man aged 25-45 years with type 1 diabetes.

The table lists this clone with a few counts. This chain uses TRBV10-3 with TRBJ2-2; weak D call: TRBD1 (6 bases). The CDR3 runs to 12 residues. V was trimmed by 10 bases and J by 4 bases, leaving 10 bases between them. Germline V gives CDR1 ENHRY, CDR2 SYGVKD. The CDR3 nucleotides are TGTGCCACCCGAGGGGGCACCGGGGAGCTGTTTTTT. It yields the protein CATRGGTGELFF.

The sample holds a few counts of this clone. This chain connects TRBV29-1 to TRBJ2-5; 8 positions agree with TRBD1. With the DNA end fitting TRBJ2-7 better, the J assignment may be wrong. Germline lookup yields CDR1 SQVTM and CDR2 ANQGSEA. This CDR3 is 15 amino acids long. The CDR3 is CSVRSGGGGAYEQYF. The CDR3 DNA reads TGCAGCGTTCGATCAGGGGGCGGAGGCGCCTACGAGCAGTACTTC.

There are a few counts of this clone. The rearrangement joins TRBV5-4 to TRBJ2-5, with TRBD1 identical over 7 bases. Gene TRBJ2-7 matches the end of the DNA better, so the J call may be wrong. The CDR3 loop spans 14 amino acids. Germline V gene sequence: CDR1 SGHNT, CDR2 YYREEE (reference sequence). The CDR3 bases are TGTGCCAGCAGTACGCCGGGACAGTCCTACGAGCAGTACTTC. Protein sequence: CASSTPGQSYEQYF.

DNA for the CDR3: TGTGCCAGCAGTTTATCGGTAGGGGCGGCCACTGAAGCTTTCTTT. It specifies CASSLSVGAATEAFF. This sequence joins TRBV28 and TRBJ1-1; perhaps TRBD1 as D (5 bases). Germline values: CDR1 MDHEN, CDR2 SYDVKM. V was shortened by 1 base and J by 4 bases, with 13 bases between the two germline ends. The CDR3 is made up of 15 amino acids.

CDR3: CASSVRGQGDGGYTF. DNA for the CDR3: TGTGCCAGCAGTGTTAGGGGACAGGGGGACGGTGGCTACACCTTC. The chain links TRBV2 to TRBJ1-2; 11 bases are a match to TRBD1. The V gene end was trimmed by 4 bases and the J gene end by 7 bases; junction bases not matched to a gene: 8. This CDR3 comprises 15 residues. Germline CDR1 SNHLY, CDR2 FYNNEI.